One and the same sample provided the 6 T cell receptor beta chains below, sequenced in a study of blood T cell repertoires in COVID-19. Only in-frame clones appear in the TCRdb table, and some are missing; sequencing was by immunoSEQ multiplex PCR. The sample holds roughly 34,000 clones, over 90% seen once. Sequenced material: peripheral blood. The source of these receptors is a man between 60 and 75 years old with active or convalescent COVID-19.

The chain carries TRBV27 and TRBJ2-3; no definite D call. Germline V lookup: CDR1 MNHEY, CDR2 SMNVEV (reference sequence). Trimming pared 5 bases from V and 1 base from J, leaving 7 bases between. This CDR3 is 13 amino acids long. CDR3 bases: TGTGCCAGCAGTCTCGGAGGCACAGATACGCAGTATTTT. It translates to CASSLGGTDTQYF.

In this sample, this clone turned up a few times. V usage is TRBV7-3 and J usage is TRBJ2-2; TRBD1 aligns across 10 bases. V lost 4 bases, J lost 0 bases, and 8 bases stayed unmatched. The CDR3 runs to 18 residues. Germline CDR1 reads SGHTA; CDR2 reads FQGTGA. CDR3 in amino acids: CASSSNGGQGANTGELFF. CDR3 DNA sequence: TGTGCCAGCAGCTCAAACGGCGGACAGGGGGCGAACACCGGGGAGCTGTTTTTT. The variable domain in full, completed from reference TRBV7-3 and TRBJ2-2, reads GAGVSQTPSNKVTEKGKYVELRCDPISGHTALYWYRQSLGQGPEFLIYFQGTGAADDSGLPNDRFFAVRPEGSVSTLKIQRTERGDSAVYLCASSSNGGQGANTGELFFGEGSRLTVL.

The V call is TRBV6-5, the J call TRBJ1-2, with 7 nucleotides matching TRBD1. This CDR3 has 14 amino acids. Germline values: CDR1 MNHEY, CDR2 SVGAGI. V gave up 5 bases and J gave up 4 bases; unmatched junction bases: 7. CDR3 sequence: CASSPRQGVYGYTF. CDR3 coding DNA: TGTGCCAGCAGTCCTCGGCAGGGGGTCTATGGCTACACCTTC.

The CDR3 nucleotides are TGCAGCGTTGAGGGGGGAAAAGGCTACACCTTC. Translating it yields CSVEGGKGYTF. The V gene is TRBV29-1, the J gene TRBJ1-2; a possible D gene is TRBD1 (5 bases). CDR1 is SQVTM and CDR2 is ANQGSEA in the germline V gene. There are 11 residues in the CDR3. V was shortened by 3 bases and J by 8 bases, with 10 bases between the two germline ends.

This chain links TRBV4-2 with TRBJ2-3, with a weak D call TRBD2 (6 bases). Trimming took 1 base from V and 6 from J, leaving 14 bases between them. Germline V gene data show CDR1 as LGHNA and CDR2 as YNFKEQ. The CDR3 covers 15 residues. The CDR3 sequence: CASSQGGAGPDTQYF. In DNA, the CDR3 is TGTGCCAGCAGCCAAGGAGGGGCGGGGCCGGATACGCAGTATTTT.

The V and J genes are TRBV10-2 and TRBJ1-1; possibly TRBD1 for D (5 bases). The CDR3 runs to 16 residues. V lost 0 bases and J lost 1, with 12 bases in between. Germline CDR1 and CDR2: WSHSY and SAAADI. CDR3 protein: CASSESSGRANTEAFF. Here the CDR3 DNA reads TGCGCCAGCAGTGAGTCGAGTGGCAGGGCGAACACTGAAGCTTTCTTT.